Listed below are T cell receptor beta chains from one sample, sequenced in a study of response to subunit inactivated influenza vaccine. TCRdb itself ran the RT-PCR reads through MiXCR, one entry per CDR3 protein. The sample has 150,000 to 200,000 distinct CDR3 sequences; roughly 12% are singletons. The same sample was also studied in work on T cells expressing NK-cell markers.

This specimen consisted of CD8+ T cells sorted from PBMCs, obtained less than 13 days after vaccination. Every receptor here comes from a man aged 45-65 years who received an inactivated influenza vaccine. Both conserved end residues are part of each CDR3. D genes are given only for firm matches. Not every row has a clone size; where given, it reads once, few, many or a size class.

V: TRBV7-7
D: TRBD2
J: TRBJ2-1
length: 14
size: few
DNA: TGTGCTAGCAGCGTTAGCGGGGGGATTAATGAGCAGTTCTTC
CDR3: CASSVSGGINEQFF

V: TRBV23-1
D: .
J: TRBJ2-1
length: 18
size: .
DNA: TGCGCCAGCAGTCAATGGGCGCTAGCCGGGCGTGGGATCAATGAGCAGTTCTTC
CDR3: CASSQWALAGRGINEQFF

V: TRBV28
D: .
J: TRBJ2-7
length: 11
size: few
DNA: TGTGCCAGCATGGGAGGATACGAGCAGTACTTC
CDR3: CASMGGYEQYF

V: TRBV10-3
D: TRBD2
J: TRBJ2-3
length: 15
size: few
DNA: TGTGCCATCAGTGAGAGTCAGCGGGACACAGATACGCAGTATTTT
CDR3: CAISESQRDTDTQYF

V: TRBV3-1
D: TRBD2
J: TRBJ2-1
length: 15
size: few
DNA: TGTGCCAGCAGCTACGCTAGCGGGGGATACAATGAGCAGTTCTTC
CDR3: CASSYASGGYNEQFF

V: TRBV4-2
D: TRBD2
J: TRBJ2-7
length: 16
size: few
DNA: TGTGCCAGCAGCCAAGAAGGGGGGCGGGAGGTCCTCGAGCAGTACTTC
CDR3: CASSQEGGREVLEQYF

V: TRBV29-1
D: .
J: TRBJ1-2
length: 18
size: few
DNA: TGCAGCGTTGAAGATACTTATCGTAAGGGGCGCAGGGACTATGGCTACACCTTC
CDR3: CSVEDTYRKGRRDYGYTF

V: TRBV12-3/TRBV12-4
D: .
J: TRBJ2-1
length: 13
size: few
DNA: TGTGCCAGCAGTTTATTTGGAGGGGTTGAGCAGTTCTTC
CDR3: CASSLFGGVEQFF

V: TRBV15
D: TRBD2
J: TRBJ2-1
length: 16
size: .
DNA: TGTGCCACCAGCAGAGATAGAGGACTAGCGGGAGGGGAGCAGTTCTTC
CDR3: CATSRDRGLAGGEQFF

V: TRBV15
D: .
J: TRBJ1-5
length: 16
size: few
DNA: TGTGCCACCAGCAACGACCACAGGGATAGCAATCAGCCCCAGCATTTT
CDR3: CATSNDHRDSNQPQHF

V: TRBV5-5
D: .
J: TRBJ2-7
length: 14
size: few
DNA: TGTGCCAGCAGCTTGGCCACTCTCTCCTACGAGCAGTACTTC
CDR3: CASSLATLSYEQYF

V: TRBV7-9
D: .
J: TRBJ2-1
length: 16
size: many
DNA: TGTGCCAGCAGCCCCCGCGCTGACAGCTCCTACAATGAGCAGTTCTTC
CDR3: CASSPRADSSYNEQFF

V: TRBV18
D: .
J: TRBJ2-7
length: 14
size: .
DNA: TGTGCCAGCTCCACCGGAGGGGGTACCTACGAGCAGTACTTC
CDR3: CASSTGGGTYEQYF

V: TRBV5-5
D: .
J: TRBJ2-3
length: 16
size: few
DNA: TGTGCCAGCAGCCTCAAAACCGGGACTGTCCCAGATACGCAGTATTTT
CDR3: CASSLKTGTVPDTQYF

V: TRBV5-1
D: .
J: TRBJ2-7
length: 13
size: .
DNA: TGCGCCAGCATGGGGGACGGGTATAGCGAGCAGTACTTC
CDR3: CASMGDGYSEQYF

V: TRBV20-1
D: TRBD1
J: TRBJ1-6
length: 16
size: .
DNA: TGCAGTGCTAGATCCCCTGTGACAGGGGGTTCTTCACCCCTCCACTTT
CDR3: CSARSPVTGGSSPLHF

V: TRBV2
D: TRBD2
J: TRBJ2-1
length: 13
size: few
DNA: TGTGCCAGCACGTGGGGGGGGTACAATGAGCAGTTCTTC
CDR3: CASTWGGYNEQFF

V: TRBV28
D: .
J: TRBJ2-3
length: 14
size: .
DNA: TGTGCCAGCAGTCCCGGACCCGACCTGGATACGCAGTATTTT
CDR3: CASSPGPDLDTQYF

V: TRBV4-3
D: .
J: TRBJ2-3
length: 15
size: few
DNA: TGCGCCAGCAGCCAAGACGACCCCAGCACAGATACGCAGTATTTT
CDR3: CASSQDDPSTDTQYF

V: TRBV18
D: TRBD1
J: TRBJ2-5
length: 15
size: few
DNA: TGTGCCAGCTCACCACCGACAGGGGCAAGGGAGACCCAGTACTTC
CDR3: CASSPPTGARETQYF

V: TRBV11-3
D: TRBD1
J: TRBJ2-2
length: 13
size: few
DNA: TGTGCCAGCCGGGACAGGGACACCGGGGAGCTGTTTTTT
CDR3: CASRDRDTGELFF

V: TRBV29-1
D: TRBD1
J: TRBJ2-1
length: 15
size: .
DNA: TGCAGCGTTGATGGGACAGGGGATGGAGACAATGAGCAGTTCTTC
CDR3: CSVDGTGDGDNEQFF

V: TRBV20-1
D: .
J: TRBJ2-1
length: 15
size: .
DNA: TGCAGTGCTAGAGCAGGCGAGAGCTCCTACAATGAGCAGTTCTTC
CDR3: CSARAGESSYNEQFF

V: TRBV28
D: .
J: TRBJ1-4
length: 15
size: .
DNA: TGTGCCAGCAGTTTGGGTTGGCTGAGGGCGGAAAAACTGTTTTTT
CDR3: CASSLGWLRAEKLFF

V: TRBV10-2
D: .
J: TRBJ2-7
length: 16
size: .
DNA: TGCGCCAGCAGTGAAAGTGGTGGGATGGGCTCCTACGAGCAGTACTTC
CDR3: CASSESGGMGSYEQYF

V: TRBV6-5
D: .
J: TRBJ2-3
length: 13
size: many
DNA: TGTGCCAGCAGTTACTCGCCTACAGATACGCAGTATTTT
CDR3: CASSYSPTDTQYF

V: TRBV7-6
D: .
J: TRBJ2-7
length: 19
size: few
DNA: TGTGCCAGCAGCTTAGATCAAGCGCGAGTCCAGGGCGGGTCGTACGAGCAGTACTTC
CDR3: CASSLDQARVQGGSYEQYF

V: TRBV13
D: .
J: TRBJ1-2
length: 16
size: many
DNA: TGTGCCAGCAGCTTATTTGGCCAAGAAATGTACTATGGCTACACCTTC
CDR3: CASSLFGQEMYYGYTF

V: TRBV7-2
D: .
J: TRBJ2-7
length: 14
size: few
DNA: TGTGCCAGCAGCCCCGGGATTAAGACCTACGAGCAGTACTTC
CDR3: CASSPGIKTYEQYF

V: TRBV9
D: .
J: TRBJ2-1
length: 15
size: .
DNA: TGTGCCAGCAGCGTAGAGGGGGGGGTCTACAATGAGCAGTTCTTC
CDR3: CASSVEGGVYNEQFF

V: TRBV5-1
D: .
J: TRBJ1-6
length: 17
size: .
DNA: TGCGCCAGCAGCTTTGTGGACGCAGGTGACTTCAATTCACCCCTCCACTTT
CDR3: CASSFVDAGDFNSPLHF

V: TRBV7-7
D: .
J: TRBJ1-2
length: 16
size: .
DNA: TGTGCTAGCAGCCCCCTATCCCCCAGGACCCGCCCTGGCTACACCTTC
CDR3: CASSPLSPRTRPGYTF

V: TRBV6-2/TRBV6-3
D: TRBD2
J: TRBJ2-1
length: 20
size: few
DNA: TGTGCCAGCAGTTACGATCCCGGGACTAGCGGGAGGGCCGTCTACAATGAGCAGTTCTTC
CDR3: CASSYDPGTSGRAVYNEQFF

V: TRBV15
D: .
J: TRBJ1-6
length: 13
size: few
DNA: TGTGCCACCAGCAGAGACCTTTTTTCACCCCTCCACTTT
CDR3: CATSRDLFSPLHF

V: TRBV7-9
D: .
J: TRBJ2-7
length: 14
size: many
DNA: TGTGCCAGCAGTTTAGATAAGATTACAGACGAGCAGTACTTC
CDR3: CASSLDKITDEQYF

V: TRBV29-1
D: .
J: TRBJ2-7
length: 14
size: .
DNA: TGCAGCGTTCTACAGGGGACTCCCTTCTGGGAGCAGTACTTC
CDR3: CSVLQGTPFWEQYF

V: TRBV5-1
D: .
J: TRBJ2-7
length: 14
size: many
DNA: TGCGCCAGCAGCCCTATTTACACATCCGAGGAGCAGTACTTC
CDR3: CASSPIYTSEEQYF

V: TRBV6-5
D: TRBD1
J: TRBJ1-2
length: 14
size: few
DNA: TGTGCCAGCAGTTACTCGAACAGGGGGTATGGCTACACCTTC
CDR3: CASSYSNRGYGYTF

V: TRBV27
D: TRBD1
J: TRBJ1-1
length: 13
size: .
DNA: TGTGCCAGCAGTTCGGACAGGGTGCAACAAGCTTTCTTT
CDR3: CASSSDRVQQAFF

V: TRBV5-1
D: TRBD1
J: TRBJ2-5
length: 16
size: .
DNA: TGCGCCAGCAGCTGGACAGGGGGCTCGTCAGAAGTGACCCAGTACTTC
CDR3: CASSWTGGSSEVTQYF

V: TRBV6-5
D: .
J: TRBJ2-5
length: 14
size: few
DNA: TGTGCCAGCAGTTATAGGACACTCGAAGAGACCCAGTACTTC
CDR3: CASSYRTLEETQYF

V: TRBV12-3/TRBV12-4
D: .
J: TRBJ2-7
length: 14
size: many
DNA: TGTGCCAGCACCCGAGGGGACGATTCCTACGAGCAGTACTTC
CDR3: CASTRGDDSYEQYF

V: TRBV29-1
D: .
J: TRBJ2-1
length: 13
size: .
DNA: TGCAGCGTTGAAGTGGGGCGGATATTAGAGCAGTTCTTC
CDR3: CSVEVGRILEQFF

V: TRBV12-3/TRBV12-4
D: .
J: TRBJ1-4
length: 14
size: .
DNA: TGTGCCAGCAGTTTACAGGGGCTTCGGGAAAAACTGTTTTTT
CDR3: CASSLQGLREKLFF

V: TRBV3-1
D: TRBD2
J: TRBJ2-2
length: 16
size: few
DNA: TGTGCCAGCAGCCGGACTAGCGGGGGCAACACCGGGGAGCTGTTTTTT
CDR3: CASSRTSGGNTGELFF

V: TRBV5-1
D: .
J: TRBJ1-2
length: 13
size: many
DNA: TGCGCCAGCAGCCTTGCCGGGGAAGGAGGCTACACCTTC
CDR3: CASSLAGEGGYTF

V: TRBV24-1
D: TRBD2
J: TRBJ2-7
length: 15
size: .
DNA: TGTGCCACCAGTTCCTCCACTAGCGGGGGTTACGAGCAGTACTTC
CDR3: CATSSSTSGGYEQYF

V: TRBV29-1
D: TRBD2
J: TRBJ2-1
length: 14
size: .
DNA: TGCAGCGTTGTGTGGACTAGCGGGGTTTATGAGCAGTTCTTC
CDR3: CSVVWTSGVYEQFF

V: TRBV6-2/TRBV6-3
D: .
J: TRBJ2-7
length: 16
size: .
DNA: TGTGCCAGCAGTTACTCAAGCTTGGGAACCCGGAGCGAGCAGTACTTC
CDR3: CASSYSSLGTRSEQYF

V: TRBV27
D: TRBD2
J: TRBJ2-3
length: 16
size: .
DNA: TGTGCCAGCAGTTTAGCGGGGGGGTTTAGCACAGATACGCAGTATTTT
CDR3: CASSLAGGFSTDTQYF

V: TRBV7-2
D: TRBD2
J: TRBJ2-3
length: 18
size: .
DNA: TGTGCCAGCAGCTTAGGGCTAGCGGTGACGATTAGCACAGATACGCAGTATTTT
CDR3: CASSLGLAVTISTDTQYF